Following are 11 T cell receptor beta chains from one sample sequenced in a study of shared clonotypes between healthy human individuals. Using immunoSEQ multiplex PCR, the repertoire was profiled, and TCRdb retains in-frame clones only, with some absent. The sample consists of about 2.5 million clones, 85% to 95% of them appearing once. Sequencing was carried out using naive CD4+ T cells from PBMCs. Noted subset: CD45RA+ positively selected. The source of these receptors is a man aged 18 to 30 in good health. Some clones in this sample may be carry-over from other donors' samples.

The genes are TRBV7-2 and TRBJ1-1, with D perhaps TRBD1 (6 bases). Trimming took off 2 bases at V and 3 bases at J, with 13 bases between the two ends. This CDR3 has 15 residues. The germline gives CDR1 SGHTA, CDR2 FQGNSA. The CDR3 DNA reads as TGTGCCAGCAGCTTACTCGGGAGGGGGGACACTGAAGCTTTCTTT. Residues: CASSLLGRGDTEAFF.

The CDR3, as DNA: TGTGCCAGCAGCTTGACAGGGCCCTACGAGCAGTACTTC. Its protein is CASSLTGPYEQYF. The chain employs TRBV7-2 and TRBJ2-7, with TRBD1 matching 7 bases. The CDR3 is 13 residues long. Germline V gene data show CDR1 as SGHTA and CDR2 as FQGNSA. The V gene end was trimmed by 3 bases and the J gene end by 2 bases; junction bases not matched to a gene: 1.

The chain recombines TRBV29-1 with TRBJ2-1, with no clear D. Germline loops: CDR1 SQVTM, CDR2 ANQGSEA. CDR3 size: 13 residues. V was clipped by 6 bases and J by 9 bases, with 18 bases between them. The DNA for the CDR3 is TGCAGCGTACTCAGTCGGGCCTGGAGTGAGCAGTTCTTC. This gives the protein CSVLSRAWSEQFF.

The chain uses TRBV6-5 and TRBJ2-7; D ambiguous. The CDR3 runs 13 residues. CDR1 MNHEY and CDR2 SVGAGI come from the germline V gene. Trimming pared 0 bases from V and 6 bases from J, leaving 9 bases between. The CDR3 here is CASSYSFGGEQYF. The DNA for the CDR3 is TGTGCCAGCAGTTACTCTTTTGGCGGCGAGCAGTACTTC.

V usage is TRBV5-5 and J usage is TRBJ1-1; tentative D call: TRBD1 (6 bases). V was pared by 2 bases and J by 1 base, with 12 bases between. Germline V gives CDR1 SGHKS, CDR2 YYEKEE (reference sequence). The CDR3 has 15 residues. CDR3 protein: CASSFIGGPNTEAFF. Here the CDR3 DNA reads TGTGCCAGCAGCTTCATAGGGGGACCGAACACTGAAGCTTTCTTT.

The chain joins TRBV2 to TRBJ2-7, with D possibly being TRBD1 (6 bases). There are 14 residues in the CDR3. Trimming stripped 7 bases from V and 3 bases from J, with 16 bases between. Germline CDR1 SNHLY, CDR2 FYNNEI. Written as DNA, the CDR3 is TGTGCCAGCACCTTACAGGGCATTGACTACGAGCAGTACTTC. This sequence encodes CASTLQGIDYEQYF. The variable domain in full, completed from reference TRBV2 and TRBJ2-7, reads EPEVTQTPSHQVTQMGQEVILRCVPISNHLYFYWYRQILGQKVEFLVSFYNNEISEKSEIFDDQFSVERPDGSNFTLKIRSTKLEDSAMYFCASTLQGIDYEQYFGPGTRLTVT.

The rearrangement links TRBV18 to TRBJ2-2; 9 nucleotides line up with TRBD2. This CDR3 spans 17 amino acids. From germline, CDR1 is KGHSH and CDR2 LQKENI. J lost 1 base, V lost 0 bases, and 3 bases had no gene match. CDR3 loop: CASSPPGLAVNTGELFF. In nucleotides, the CDR3 is TGTGCCAGCTCACCACCGGGACTAGCAGTGAACACCGGGGAGCTGTTTTTT.

The V call is TRBV7-3, the J call TRBJ2-5; no reliable D call. This CDR3 region has 13 residues. Germline-derived CDR1 and CDR2 are SGHTA and FQGTGA. The V end was cut by 3 bases, the J end by 2 bases, with 7 bases between. The CDR3 coding sequence is TGTGCCAGCAGCTTTAGAAATCAAGAGACCCAGTACTTC. Translation: CASSFRNQETQYF. Using reference TRBV7-3 and TRBJ2-5 for the parts outside the CDR3, the full variable domain is GAGVSQTPSNKVTEKGKYVELRCDPISGHTALYWYRQSLGQGPEFLIYFQGTGAADDSGLPNDRFFAVRPEGSVSTLKIQRTERGDSAVYLCASSFRNQETQYFGPGTRLLVL.

The chain uses TRBV30 and TRBJ2-1; no firm D call. CDR3 size: 12 residues. V lost 0 bases and J 8 bases, leaving 8 bases between the germline ends. CDR1 is GTSNPN, CDR2 SVGIG, per germline (reference sequence). Here the CDR3 reads CAWSVVGYEQFF. CDR3 coding DNA: TGTGCCTGGAGTGTAGTGGGGTATGAGCAGTTCTTC.

The J gene is TRBJ2-7, the V gene TRBV15, with no clear D. The germline CDR1 and CDR2 sequences are LNHNV and YYDKDF (reference sequence). The CDR3 spans 16 residues. The ends were cut back, 0 bases at V and 0 bases at J, with 12 bases in the middle. CDR3 sequence: CATSRDPGQPSYEQYF. DNA of the CDR3: TGTGCCACCAGCAGAGATCCCGGGCAGCCCTCCTACGAGCAGTACTTC. Full variable domain (outside the CDR3, taken from reference TRBV15 and TRBJ2-7): DAMVIQNPRYQVTQFGKPVTLSCSQTLNHNVMYWYQQKSSQAPKLLFHYYDKDFNNEADTPDNFQSRRPNTSFCFLDIRSPGLGDTAMYLCATSRDPGQPSYEQYFGPGTRLTVT.

The chain uses TRBV7-9 and TRBJ2-6; TRBD1 or TRBD2 may be the D gene (5 bases each). Per the germline V gene, CDR1 is SEHNR and CDR2 is FQNEAQ (reference sequence). V was shortened by 4 bases and J by 0 bases, with 16 bases between the two germline ends. This CDR3 spans 18 amino acids. CDR3 nucleotides: TGTGCCAGCAGCTCTGGGGGACCGAGCCTCTCTGGGGCCAACGTCCTGACTTTC. Residues: CASSSGGPSLSGANVLTF. Combining the CDR3 with reference TRBV7-9 and TRBJ2-6 gives the whole variable domain DTGVSQNPRHKITKRGQNVTFRCDPISEHNRLYWYRQTLGQGPEFLTYFQNEAQLEKSRLLSDRFSAERPKGSFSTLEIQRTEQGDSAMYLCASSSGGPSLSGANVLTFGAGSRLTVL.